This T cell receptor beta chain appears in the sequencing data of a study of patients and donors after allogeneic stem cell transplantation. V was shortened by 0 bases and J by 6 bases, with 9 bases between the two germline ends. The CDR3 contains 13 residues. Each CDR3 protein is one row after TCRdb ran MiXCR on the RT-PCR reads. Of about a million distinct CDR3 sequences detected, 15% to 20% appear once; the ten largest clones hold around 6%. This clonotype was counted at least ten times. The material sequenced was blood, either unsorted or a sorted T cell fraction (not recorded which). This chain uses TRBV12-3 or TRBV12-4 with TRBJ2-7; the D is unclear. The source of this sequence is a human donor who was either an allogeneic HSCT recipient or a stem cell or donor lymphocyte infusion donor (not recorded which). It is not recorded whose cells these are; they may come from a transplant donor. The CDR3 region is CASSLAPGTEQYF. As DNA, the CDR3 is TGTGCCAGCAGTTTAGCGCCGGGTACCGAGCAGTACTTC.